These 10 T cell receptor beta chains originate from one sample sequenced in a study of human T cells and chemical hapten exposure. The treatment denotes: therapeutic diphenylcyclopropenone sensitization with weekly scalp DPC. Unique molecular identifiers were attached to individual cDNA molecules within the library. MiXCR, applied by TCRdb to the reads, yields one record per CDR3 protein. The sample carries approximately 4,000 distinct CDR3 sequences, 45% to 50% recorded once. The material was whole blood, obtained before DPC sensitization or 2, 6, or about 24 weeks after (not recorded which). The receptors derive from an adult with alopecia areata. Some clones in this sample may be carry-over from other donors' samples. This table probably holds off-target reads from a library built for another chain.

The J gene is TRBJ2-7, the V gene TRBV18; TRBD2 agrees at 7 bases. The CDR3 runs to 14 residues. With V trimmed by 5 bases and J by 3 bases, 7 bases remained unmatched. Germline values: CDR1 KGHSH, CDR2 LQKENI. CDR3: CASSTDASGYEQYF. CDR3 sequence (DNA): TGTGCCAGCTCAACCGATGCTAGCGGCTACGAGCAGTACTTC.

The rearrangement joins TRBV6-5 to TRBJ2-7; D perhaps matches TRBD1 (6 bases). V was trimmed by 0 bases and J by 2 bases, leaving 8 bases between them. This CDR3 has 14 amino acids. CDR1 MNHEY and CDR2 SVGAGI come from the germline V gene. Here the CDR3 reads CASSYSTGTYEQYF. Written as DNA, the CDR3 is TGTGCCAGCAGTTACTCGACAGGTACCTACGAGCAGTACTTC.

The rearrangement links TRBV20-1 to TRBJ2-1; the D call may be TRBD1 or TRBD2 (5 bases each). In germline, CDR1 is DFQATT, CDR2 SNEGSKA (reference sequence). Trimming stripped 6 bases from V and 4 bases from J, with 10 bases between. This CDR3 has 12 residues. CDR3 DNA sequence: TGCAGTGCCGGGGCACCTTACAATGAGCAGTTCTTC. Protein sequence: CSAGAPYNEQFF.

The chain has TRBV20-1 and TRBJ2-5, with D tentatively TRBD2 (5 bases). Germline lookup yields CDR1 DFQATT and CDR2 SNEGSKA (reference sequence). V was shortened by 4 bases and J by 5 bases, with 17 bases between the two germline ends. The CDR3 loop spans 14 amino acids. The CDR3 DNA reads as TGCAGTGCTACCCCAGCGCGGTGGAGGGAGACCCAGTACTTC. Residues: CSATPARWRETQYF.

The chain carries TRBV7-2 and TRBJ2-1; 12 bases agree with TRBD2. The CDR3 length is 16 residues. The ends lost 4 bases at V and 8 bases at J; junction bases unmatched: 9. The germline V gene has CDR1 SGHTA and CDR2 FQGNSA. CDR3 DNA sequence: TGTGCCAGCAGCTCGAGGCCTAGCGGGGGGGACGATGAGCAGTTCTTC. This sequence encodes CASSSRPSGGDDEQFF.

The chain uses TRBV18 and TRBJ1-1; D ambiguous. Looked up from germline, CDR1 is KGHSH and CDR2 is LQKENI. Trimming shortened V by 5 bases and J by 7 bases, and 11 bases separated the two germline ends. This CDR3 is built from 12 residues. CDR3 residues: CASSFRTLEAFF. As DNA, the CDR3 is TGTGCCAGCTCATTTCGGACGCTTGAAGCTTTCTTT.

J is TRBJ2-5 and V is TRBV5-1; D not certain. Germline V gives CDR1 SGHRS, CDR2 YFSETQ. The V end was cut by 0 bases, the J end by 5 bases, with 5 bases between. CDR3 length: 12 residues. The CDR3 region is CASSLEGETQYF. DNA for the CDR3: TGCGCCAGCAGCTTGGAAGGGGAGACCCAGTACTTC.

V usage is TRBV12-3 or TRBV12-4 and J usage is TRBJ2-1, with D perhaps TRBD1 or TRBD2 (5 bases each). This CDR3 is built from 15 residues. V lost 7 bases and J 7 bases, leaving 20 bases between the germline ends. The CDR3 sequence: CASTLFWDDPNEQFF. In nucleotides, the CDR3 is TGTGCCAGCACCCTCTTTTGGGACGACCCAAATGAGCAGTTCTTC.

V gene TRBV20-1 combines with J gene TRBJ2-3; TRBD1 agrees at 7 bases. Trimming at V came to 1 base and at J to 0 bases, leaving 16 bases not matched to a gene. Germline V gene lookup returns CDR1 DFQATT and CDR2 SNEGSKA (reference sequence). This CDR3 has 19 residues. CDR3 region: CSARGWAVPSGQSTDTQYF. CDR3 coding DNA: TGCAGTGCTAGAGGGTGGGCAGTCCCGTCGGGACAGAGCACAGATACGCAGTATTTT.

This chain joins TRBV11-2 and TRBJ2-5, with D possibly matching TRBD1 (6 bases). CDR1 and CDR2 (germline): SGHAT, FQNNGV. This CDR3 is 16 amino acids long. V lost 4 bases, J lost 0 bases, and 15 bases lay in between. CDR3 in DNA: TGTGCCAGCAGCTCTCGCAGGGGTTCCTACCAAGAGACCCAGTACTTC. Its translation is CASSSRRGSYQETQYF.